The 30 T cell receptor beta chains listed next were all sequenced from one sample in a study of OX40 agonist ivuxolimab in advanced cancers. The table came from immunoSEQ multiplex PCR; TCRdb's copy has only in-frame clones and leaves some out. The table shows tens of thousands of clones, with approximately 80% occurring only once. The sequenced sample was CD4+ or CD8+ T cells sorted from blood, obtained in a trial of the OX40 agonist ivuxolimab. Receptor source: an adult with an advanced solid tumor such as melanoma, head and neck, liver or kidney cancer.

The V call is TRBV5-1, the J call TRBJ2-5; a weak D match, TRBD2 (7 bases). Germline CDR1 reads SGHRS; CDR2 reads YFSETQ. The germline V and J ends were trimmed by 4 bases and 4 bases, with 23 bases remaining between them. The CDR3 has 17 amino acids. In nucleotides, the CDR3 is TGCGCCAGCAGCCCAGGGGAGGGAGTTAGGTTGGGAGAGACCCAGTACTTC. Its protein is CASSPGEGVRLGETQYF.

The CDR3 DNA follows: TGTGCCAGCAGTTTCCCATCGGACAGGAGATCCACCGGGGAGCTGTTTTTT. Its translation: CASSFPSDRRSTGELFF. The V call is TRBV28, the J call TRBJ2-2; TRBD1 matches at 7 bases. The CDR3 loop spans 17 amino acids. Germline CDR1 is MDHEN and CDR2 is SYDVKM. The ends lost 3 bases at V and 4 bases at J; junction bases unmatched: 11.

This clone showed up just a few times. The chain combines TRBV19 with TRBJ1-5; D possibly corresponds to TRBD1 (5 bases). CDR3 length: 12 residues. CDR1 is LNHDA and CDR2 is SQIVND in the germline V gene (reference sequence). V lost 9 bases to trimming and J lost 2 bases, with 8 bases between them. The CDR3 coding sequence is TGTGCCAGCCGGGACGGCAATCAGCCCCAGCATTTT. It is translated as CASRDGNQPQHF.

The chain couples TRBV5-8 to TRBJ1-3, with no clear D. V lost 4 bases to trimming and J lost 2 bases, with 7 bases between them. Per the germline V gene, CDR1 is SGHTS and CDR2 is YDEGEE. The CDR3 length is 13 residues. The CDR3 DNA is TGTGCCAGCAGCCTGATCCCTGGAAACACCATATATTTT. The encoded protein is CASSLIPGNTIYF.

This rearrangement joins TRBV2 to TRBJ2-2, with D perhaps TRBD2 (5 bases). CDR1 and CDR2 (germline): SNHLY, FYNNEI. V lost 6 bases and J 0 bases, leaving 8 bases between the germline ends. The CDR3 runs 14 residues. DNA for the CDR3: TGTGCCAGCAGGCCGGGGACGAACACCGGGGAGCTGTTTTTT. Translating gives CASRPGTNTGELFF.

This CDR3 reads CASSLGLAGAYNEQFF. CDR3 coding DNA: TGTGCCAGCAGCTTGGGGCTAGCGGGGGCCTACAATGAGCAGTTCTTC. The rearrangement uses TRBV5-6 and TRBJ2-1; 10 positions match TRBD2. V was clipped by 0 bases and J by 2 bases; unmatched bases: 2. The germline CDR1 and CDR2 sequences are SGHDT and YYEEEE. The CDR3 consists of 16 residues.

This chain connects TRBV19 to TRBJ1-1; 8 bases align to TRBD1. Germline CDR1 LNHDA, CDR2 SQIVND (reference sequence). V lost 7 bases to trimming and J lost 2 bases; unmatched junction nucleotides: 9. The CDR3 totals 15 residues. CDR3 coding DNA: TGTGCCAGTACCCCCGGGACAGGATCAAACACTGAAGCTTTCTTT. Translation: CASTPGTGSNTEAFF.

The rearrangement joins TRBV18 to TRBJ1-2; D is possibly TRBD1 (5 bases). Germline-derived CDR1 and CDR2 are KGHSH and LQKENI. The CDR3 consists of 14 residues. The V gene lost 3 bases and the J gene lost 3 bases, with 11 bases spanning the gap. CDR3 in DNA: TGTGCCAGCTCACCGGGACGGAGCTACTATGGCTACACCTTC. This gives the protein CASSPGRSYYGYTF.

The chain couples TRBV5-4 to TRBJ2-5, with 11 bases identical to TRBD1. Germline loops: CDR1 SGHNT, CDR2 YYREEE (reference sequence). V lost 3 bases, J lost 1 base, and 5 bases stayed unmatched. This CDR3 is 16 amino acids long. The CDR3 sequence: CASSSRTGGSQETQYF. Written as DNA, the CDR3 is TGTGCCAGCAGCTCCAGGACAGGGGGCTCCCAAGAGACCCAGTACTTC.

This sequence joins TRBV5-1 and TRBJ1-2, with 10 positions matching TRBD1. CDR1 is SGHRS, CDR2 YFSETQ, per germline. The CDR3 consists of 13 residues. The junction had 8 bases not matched to a gene; V was cut back by 4 bases and J by 11 bases. The DNA of the CDR3 is TGCGCCAGCAGCACCCGACAGGGGGCTCTTTACACCTTC. Its protein is CASSTRQGALYTF.

The CDR3 sequence is CSARDTQYF. The CDR3 DNA reads TGCAGTGCTCGGGATACGCAGTATTTT. The chain uses TRBV20-1 and TRBJ2-3; D remains unclear. This CDR3 has 9 amino acids. Germline assignment: CDR1 DFQATT and CDR2 SNEGSKA (reference sequence). V gave up 5 bases and J gave up 6 bases, with 3 bases separating them.

The V gene is TRBV5-1, the J gene TRBJ1-2, with 7 bases that match TRBD1. The V segment lost 1 base and the J segment 8 bases; nucleotides outside the gene matches: 8. Germline V CDR1 and CDR2: SGHRS, YFSETQ. This CDR3 region has 14 residues. This CDR3 is CASSLLGQSWGYTF. The CDR3 DNA reads as TGCGCCAGCAGCTTGTTGGGACAGTCTTGGGGCTACACCTTC.

This rearrangement joins TRBV9 to TRBJ1-1, with D hard to call. V lost 3 bases and J 2 bases, leaving 20 bases between the germline ends. From germline, CDR1 is SGDLS and CDR2 YYNGEE. This CDR3 has 17 amino acids. CDR3 DNA: TGTGCCAGCAGCGACCCGGCGGGAGTCCTAGCCAACACTGAAGCTTTCTTT. Protein sequence: CASSDPAGVLANTEAFF.

This chain links TRBV11-2 with TRBJ1-2; D perhaps matches TRBD1 (5 bases). Trimming removed 5 bases from V and 1 base from J, with 8 bases in between. CDR3 length: 13 amino acids. Germline V gives CDR1 SGHAT, CDR2 FQNNGV. The CDR3 reads CASSPDSNYGYTF. CDR3 bases: TGTGCCAGCAGCCCAGACAGTAACTATGGCTACACCTTC. Variable domain in full (rest from reference TRBV11-2 and TRBJ1-2): EAGVAQSPRYKIIEKRQSVAFWCNPISGHATLYWYQQILGQGPKLLIQFQNNGVVDDSQLPKDRFSAERLKGVDSTLKIQPAKLEDSAVYLCASSPDSNYGYTFGSGTRLTVV.

V is TRBV19 and J is TRBJ1-3, with D possibly matching TRBD1 (5 bases). Per germline, CDR1 LNHDA and CDR2 SQIVND (reference sequence). This CDR3 has 13 amino acids. The V end lost 5 bases, the J end lost 4 bases, and 9 bases lay between the germline ends. CDR3 DNA: TGTGCCAGTAGTCCAGGGCCCGGAAACACCATATATTTT. Translating it yields CASSPGPGNTIYF. The variable domain in full, with the rest retrieved from reference TRBV19 and TRBJ1-3, is DGGITQSPKYLFRKEGQNVTLSCEQNLNHDAMYWYRQDPGQGLRLIYYSQIVNDFQKGDIAEGYSVSREKKESFPLTVTSAQKNPTAFYLCASSPGPGNTIYFGEGSWLTVV.

The chain's CDR3 is CASSAGLAGGWETQYF. CDR3 in DNA: TGTGCCAGCAGCGCCGGACTAGCGGGGGGCTGGGAGACCCAGTACTTC. V is TRBV9 and J is TRBJ2-5; 14 positions agree with TRBD2. The CDR3 has 16 residues. V shed 3 bases and J 5 bases; nucleotides not matched to a gene: 6. Germline V lookup: CDR1 SGDLS, CDR2 YYNGEE.

This clone was detected a few times. CDR3 amino acids: CASSLSDHQTGELFF. The CDR3 DNA sequence: TGTGCCAGCAGCTTAAGCGACCATCAGACCGGGGAGCTGTTTTTT. This chain links TRBV7-3 with TRBJ2-2; D not certain. Germline V gene sequence: CDR1 SGHTA, CDR2 FQGTGA. This CDR3 contains 15 residues. V dropped 1 base and J dropped 5 bases, with 11 bases sitting between them. Variable domain in full (rest from reference TRBV7-3 and TRBJ2-2): GAGVSQTPSNKVTEKGKYVELRCDPISGHTALYWYRQSLGQGPEFLIYFQGTGAADDSGLPNDRFFAVRPEGSVSTLKIQRTERGDSAVYLCASSLSDHQTGELFFGEGSRLTVL.

The V and J genes are TRBV18 and TRBJ2-2; perhaps D is TRBD1 or TRBD2 (5 bases each). The CDR3 spans 15 residues. Trimming stripped 5 bases from V and 7 bases from J, with 17 bases between. Germline CDR1 KGHSH, CDR2 LQKENI. The CDR3 reads CASSVRDQAHGELFF. Here the CDR3 DNA reads TGTGCCAGCTCAGTCAGGGACCAAGCCCACGGGGAGCTGTTTTTT.

Details on this clone: The junction does not match germline at one end; this may be a read error. This chain connects TRBV12-5 to TRBJ1-1; TRBD1 aligns across 10 bases. Germline V gene sequence: CDR1 LGHNT, CDR2 FRNRAP. The CDR3 consists of 19 residues. CDR3: CASGLLGQGILGLNAEAFF. CDR3 bases: TGTGCTAGTGGTTTGCTGGGACAGGGGATTCTGGGGTTGAACGCTGAAGCTTTCTTT.

V is TRBV7-8 and J is TRBJ1-1; D not resolved. Germline CDR1 reads SGHVS; CDR2 reads FQNEAQ. Trimming stripped 2 bases from V and 1 base from J, with 5 bases between. The CDR3 covers 13 residues. As DNA, the CDR3 is TGTGCCAGCAGCTTACTGGGGAACACTGAAGCTTTCTTT. It yields the protein CASSLLGNTEAFF.

This chain uses TRBV5-1 with TRBJ2-7; 11 bases agree with TRBD1. There are 15 residues in the CDR3. Losses at the gene ends were 3 bases for V and 2 bases for J; bases not matched to a gene: 4. Germline V gene lookup returns CDR1 SGHRS and CDR2 YFSETQ. As DNA, the CDR3 is TGCGCCAGCAGCTACGGGACAGGGGGAACCTACGAGCAGTACGTC. Encoded protein: CASSYGTGGTYEQYV.

This sequence joins TRBV7-2 and TRBJ2-3; D not resolved. V lost 2 bases and J 6 bases, leaving 15 bases between the germline ends. The CDR3 length is 15 residues. Germline CDR1 SGHTA, CDR2 FQGNSA. The chain's CDR3 is CASSLNIAGADTQYF. DNA for the CDR3: TGTGCCAGCAGCTTAAACATAGCAGGCGCGGATACGCAGTATTTT.

V and J are TRBV7-2 and TRBJ2-4; the D gene could be TRBD1 or TRBD2 (5 bases each). CDR3 length: 15 residues. CDR1 and CDR2 from the germline V gene are SGHTA and FQGNSA. V was cut by 1 base and J by 1 base, with 8 bases left in between. In nucleotides, the CDR3 is TGTGCCAGCAGCTTAGGGGGGTTGGCCAAAAACATTCAGTACTTC. Translated, it gives CASSLGGLAKNIQYF.

The chain links TRBV5-1 to TRBJ2-7, with D unclear. This CDR3 region has 14 residues. The germline V gene has CDR1 SGHRS and CDR2 YFSETQ. Deletions cut 2 bases from V and 4 bases from J, with 13 bases between. For the CDR3, the DNA is TGCGCCAGCAGCTTAACGATCGTTTGGTACGAGCAGTACGTC. Its protein product is CASSLTIVWYEQYV.

V is TRBV7-2 and J is TRBJ1-5, with 10 bases aligning to TRBD1. J was trimmed by 6 bases and V by 1 base; bases with no gene match: 3. This CDR3 has 15 residues. Germline V gives CDR1 SGHTA, CDR2 FQGNSA. In DNA, the CDR3 is TGTGCCAGCAGCTTAGGGACAGGGGGTTCTCAGCCCCAGCATTTT. Encoded protein: CASSLGTGGSQPQHF.

This chain uses TRBV5-8 with TRBJ2-1; 7 bases match TRBD1. The CDR3 totals 13 residues. V lost 4 bases to trimming and J lost 8 bases; unmatched junction nucleotides: 6. Germline V lookup: CDR1 SGHTS, CDR2 YDEGEE. In DNA, the CDR3 is TGTGCCAGCAGCACCCGACAGGGCTATGAGCAGTTCTTC. As protein: CASSTRQGYEQFF.

The chain links TRBV7-2 to TRBJ1-5; TRBD1 matches 7 bases. This CDR3 is built from 18 residues. Losses at the gene ends were 2 bases for V and 1 base for J; bases not matched to a gene: 11. Germline CDR1 and CDR2: SGHTA and FQGNSA. The CDR3 sequence: CASSLLWGAGGSNQPQHF. As DNA, the CDR3 is TGTGCCAGCAGCTTATTATGGGGGGCAGGGGGAAGCAATCAGCCCCAGCATTTT.

The chain uses TRBV29-1 and TRBJ2-2; possibly TRBD2 for D (5 bases). Germline values: CDR1 SQVTM, CDR2 ANQGSEA. This CDR3 region has 14 residues. Trimming removed 4 bases at V and 8 bases at J, with 17 bases between. The CDR3 nucleotides read TGCAGCGTTGCAGGACTGAACTACGCGGGGGAGCTGTTTTTT. This codes for CSVAGLNYAGELFF.

This clone was observed once. This chain joins TRBV7-2 and TRBJ2-1; 7 nucleotides agree with TRBD2. This CDR3 contains 16 residues. The V segment lost 2 bases and the J segment 5 bases; nucleotides outside the gene matches: 9. Germline V lookup: CDR1 SGHTA, CDR2 FQGNSA. The CDR3 reads CASSLRRGRADNEQFF. The CDR3 DNA follows: TGTGCCAGCAGCTTAAGGCGGGGGAGGGCTGACAATGAGCAGTTCTTC.

This rearrangement joins TRBV11-2 to TRBJ2-1; the D is unclear. CDR3 length: 12 amino acids. The germline V gene has CDR1 SGHAT and CDR2 FQNNGV. V lost 0 bases, J lost 9 bases, and 6 bases lay in between. The CDR3 sequence is CASSLDRPEQFF. In DNA form, the CDR3 reads TGTGCCAGCAGCTTAGATAGGCCTGAGCAGTTCTTC.